Sequencing of this T cell receptor (beta chain) was carried out in a study of identical twins. CDR3 length: 15 residues. The V gene lost 4 bases and the J gene lost 0 bases, with 12 bases spanning the gap. CDR1 is SQVTM and CDR2 is ANQGSEA in the germline V gene. TCRdb reanalysed the 5' RACE reads using MiXCR and keeps one entry per CDR3 protein. The top ten clones hold roughly 6.8% of a sample with 250,000 to 350,000 distinct CDR3 sequences, over 8.5% of them seen once. Findings and caveats of the study: Conclusions relied on cross-sectional statistical analysis, not following the same donors.

This clonotype has ten or more counts. Antigen: not known. These data were also filed under a second study, of yellow fever vaccine responses in identical twins.

The sequenced sample was CD8+ T cells sorted from blood. The V call is TRBV29-1, the J call TRBJ2-2; TRBD1 or TRBD2 may be the D gene (5 bases each). This TCR derives from a woman between 18 and 30 years old in good health. The CDR3 DNA follows: TGCAGCGTTGCCCCCGGGGCGACGAACACCGGGGAGCTGTTTTTT. It encodes CSVAPGATNTGELFF.